The 32 T cell receptor beta chains listed next were all sequenced from one sample in a study of response to subunit inactivated influenza vaccine. Via MiXCR, TCRdb re-called the RT-PCR reads, giving one row per CDR3 protein. The table records 860,000 or so distinct CDR3 sequences, over 20% of them present only once. The sequencing here drew on PBMCs from blood, taken 5 days after vaccination. These receptors all come from a man aged 50-60 years who received an inactivated influenza vaccine.

This clonotype was counted only a few times. The rearrangement uses TRBV6-1 and TRBJ1-3; D is perhaps TRBD1 (5 bases). The CDR3 is 15 amino acids. Trimming took 2 bases from V and 0 from J, leaving 8 bases between them. Looked up from germline, CDR1 is MNHNS and CDR2 is SASEGT. The CDR3 is CASSERQSSGNTIYF. DNA of the CDR3: TGTGCCAGCAGTGAAAGACAGAGCTCTGGAAACACCATATATTTT.

The J gene is TRBJ1-4, the V gene TRBV7-2; D is unclear. Per the germline V gene, CDR1 is SGHTA and CDR2 is FQGNSA. Trimming took off 0 bases at V and 0 bases at J, with 11 bases between the two ends. CDR3 length: 17 amino acids. The CDR3 nucleotides are TGTGCCAGCAGCTTAGCGCGTGGCAGACCAACTAATGAAAAACTGTTTTTT. Its translation: CASSLARGRPTNEKLFF. The variable domain in full, completed from reference TRBV7-2 and TRBJ1-4, reads GAGVSQSPSNKVTEKGKDVELRCDPISGHTALYWYRQSLGQGLEFLIYFQGNSAPDKSGLPSDRFSAERTGGSVSTLTIQRTQQEDSAVYLCASSLARGRPTNEKLFFGSGTQLSVL.

This clonotype came up many times. V gene TRBV4-3 combines with J gene TRBJ2-3; 9 nucleotides match TRBD2. Germline assignment: CDR1 LGHNA and CDR2 YSLEER. This CDR3 comprises 17 residues. Trimming at V came to 1 base and at J to 3 bases, leaving 8 bases not matched to a gene. The CDR3 DNA reads as TGCGCCAGCAGCCAAGCCGTAGCGGGAGTTAAAACAGATACGCAGTATTTT. Its translation is CASSQAVAGVKTDTQYF.

There are a few counts of this clonotype. The chain links TRBV7-2 to TRBJ2-7, with a tentative D call TRBD1 (5 bases). The CDR3 has 14 amino acids. Trimming removed 4 bases from V and 4 bases from J, with 14 bases in between. Germline V CDR1 and CDR2: SGHTA, FQGNSA. CDR3 residues: CASSSTRASYEQYF. The CDR3, as DNA: TGTGCCAGCAGCTCGACCAGGGCCTCATACGAGCAGTACTTC.

This chain joins TRBV7-2 and TRBJ1-1; D remains ambiguous. CDR1 is SGHTA and CDR2 is FQGNSA in the germline V gene. The CDR3 runs to 15 residues. V gave up 1 base and J gave up 1 base, with 10 bases separating them. CDR3 coding DNA: TGTGCCAGCAGCTTAGGCTTTGTCGGGAACACTGAAGCTTTCTTT. Its protein is CASSLGFVGNTEAFF. Full variable domain (remainder filled in from reference TRBV7-2 and TRBJ1-1): GAGVSQSPSNKVTEKGKDVELRCDPISGHTALYWYRQSLGQGLEFLIYFQGNSAPDKSGLPSDRFSAERTGGSVSTLTIQRTQQEDSAVYLCASSLGFVGNTEAFFGQGTRLTVV.

This clonotype was counted between two and nine times. The rearrangement uses TRBV7-9 and TRBJ2-1, with 7 bases identical to TRBD2. Germline loops: CDR1 SEHNR, CDR2 FQNEAQ (reference sequence). CDR3 size: 16 residues. V trimming: 5 bases; J trimming: 10 bases; junction bases outside the gene matches: 17. DNA for the CDR3: TGTGCCAGCAGCCCCAACCGACTAGCTCTCACCGGGGAGCAGTTCTTC. It is translated as CASSPNRLALTGEQFF.

The chain employs TRBV5-1 and TRBJ2-3; D is undetermined. V lost 3 bases and J lost 0, with 14 bases in between. The CDR3 extends over 16 amino acids. Germline-derived CDR1 and CDR2 are SGHRS and YFSETQ. CDR3 bases: TGCGCCAGCAGCTCCGGATTTCTAGAAAGCACAGATACGCAGTATTTT. Protein: CASSSGFLESTDTQYF.

The genes are TRBV6-2 or TRBV6-3 and TRBJ2-7, with D possibly being TRBD1 (5 bases). CDR1 and CDR2 (germline): MNHEY, SVGEGT. The CDR3 is made up of 16 amino acids. V shed 4 bases and J shed 0 bases, with 16 bases lying between them. The DNA of the CDR3 is TGTGCCAGCAGTTCCCGCAAGGGGTTATTCTCCTACGAGCAGTACTTC. The encoded protein is CASSSRKGLFSYEQYF.

This clonotype occurred a few times. The gene calls are TRBV20-1 and TRBJ2-1; perhaps TRBD1 as D (6 bases). V gave up 3 bases and J gave up 9 bases, with 15 bases separating them. The CDR3 sequence is 13 residues long. The germline V gene encodes CDR1 DFQATT and CDR2 SNEGSKA (reference sequence). The CDR3 is CSARRQEVGEQFF. In DNA, the CDR3 is TGCAGTGCTAGGAGACAGGAAGTTGGTGAGCAGTTCTTC.

This clonotype was counted between two and nine times. The chain couples TRBV7-9 to TRBJ2-3, with D perhaps TRBD1 (7 bases). The germline V and J ends were trimmed by 6 bases and 2 bases, with 15 bases remaining between them. This CDR3 has 15 residues. Germline V gene data show CDR1 as SEHNR and CDR2 as FQNEAQ (reference sequence). DNA of the CDR3: TGTGCCAGCAGTTTGCGGGACAGCCACACAGATACGCAGTATTTT. Its translation is CASSLRDSHTDTQYF. Supplemented by reference TRBV7-9 and TRBJ2-3, the full variable domain reads DTGVSQNPRHKITKRGQNVTFRCDPISEHNRLYWYRQTLGQGPEFLTYFQNEAQLEKSRLLSDRFSAERPKGSFSTLEIQRTEQGDSAMYLCASSLRDSHTDTQYFGPGTRLTVL.

In its sample, this clonotype was seen a few times. The V and J genes are TRBV20-1 and TRBJ2-1, with D unresolved. The CDR3 contains 11 residues. The V gene's germline CDR1 is DFQATT and CDR2 SNEGSKA (reference sequence). V lost 6 bases and J 8 bases, leaving 11 bases between the germline ends. The CDR3 loop reads CSAPTVDEQFF. CDR3 nucleotides: TGCAGTGCCCCGACCGTGGATGAGCAGTTCTTC.

This clonotype was detected once. The J gene is TRBJ2-1, the V gene TRBV11-3, with 8 bases matching TRBD1. The CDR3 sequence is 16 residues long. Trimming removed 5 bases from V and 2 bases from J; junction bases left unmatched: 8. Germline values: CDR1 SGHNT, CDR2 YENEEA. In nucleotides, the CDR3 is TGTGCCAGCAGCCCCCACCGGACAGGGACCTACAATGAGCAGTTCTTC. Its protein is CASSPHRTGTYNEQFF.

The genes are TRBV29-1 and TRBJ2-5; D gene unclear. This CDR3 spans 14 amino acids. Germline CDR1 reads SQVTM; CDR2 reads ANQGSEA. Between the trimmed V and J ends, which lost 4 bases and 3 bases, there was a span of 15 bases. The DNA of the CDR3 is TGCAGCGTTGCCAGGAACGATCCCAAAGAGACCCAGTACTTC. Translation: CSVARNDPKETQYF. Full variable domain (outside the CDR3, taken from reference TRBV29-1 and TRBJ2-5): SAVISQKPSRDICQRGTSLTIQCQVDSQVTMMFWYRQQPGQSLTLIATANQGSEATYESGFVIDKFPISRPNLTFSTLTVSNMSPEDSSIYLCSVARNDPKETQYFGPGTRLLVL.

J is TRBJ1-2 and V is TRBV12-3 or TRBV12-4; no definite D call. The CDR3 has 14 amino acids. V dropped 4 bases and J dropped 4 bases, with 13 bases sitting between them. CDR3 nucleotides: TGTGCCAGCAGTTGGACGGCCCCGAGCTATGGCTACACCTTC. The encoded protein is CASSWTAPSYGYTF.

This clonotype was counted once. The gene calls are TRBV7-9 and TRBJ2-7; 8 positions agree with TRBD1. V gave up 4 bases and J gave up 3 bases; unmatched junction bases: 11. From germline, CDR1 is SEHNR and CDR2 FQNEAQ (reference sequence). There are 16 residues in the CDR3. CDR3 DNA: TGTGCCAGCAGCTCCATCGCCGGACAGGGTAACTACGAGCAGTACTTC. This codes for CASSSIAGQGNYEQYF.

The chain couples TRBV11-2 to TRBJ2-7; tentatively, D is TRBD1 (6 bases). Germline values: CDR1 SGHAT, CDR2 FQNNGV. The V end was cut by 4 bases, the J end by 10 bases, with 20 bases between. This CDR3 has 14 amino acids. CDR3 sequence (DNA): TGTGCCAGCAGCTCTAACGTCCGGGTACAGGGACAGTACTTC. Protein product: CASSSNVRVQGQYF.

This clonotype was seen more than once but under ten times. The chain recombines TRBV29-1 with TRBJ2-1, with 9 positions matching TRBD2. V shed 3 bases, J shed 4 bases, and the junction held 4 bases outside the gene matches. The germline V gene encodes CDR1 SQVTM and CDR2 ANQGSEA. The CDR3 runs to 14 residues. CDR3 nucleotide sequence: TGCAGCGTTGATGCGGGAGGGCCGTACAATGAGCAGTTCTTC. Protein sequence: CSVDAGGPYNEQFF.

This rearrangement joins TRBV29-1 to TRBJ2-1; the match to TRBD2 covers 9 bases. This CDR3 region has 16 residues. Germline loops: CDR1 SQVTM, CDR2 ANQGSEA. V shed 7 bases and J 0 bases; nucleotides not matched to a gene: 10. CDR3 sequence (DNA): TGCAGCGCCGTCGGGCTAGCGGGGAGCTCCTACAATGAGCAGTTCTTC. Translation: CSAVGLAGSSYNEQFF.

J is TRBJ2-7 and V is TRBV7-9, with D tentatively TRBD1 (5 bases). Germline V CDR1 and CDR2: SEHNR, FQNEAQ (reference sequence). There are 17 residues in the CDR3. Trimming took off 5 bases at V and 5 bases at J, with 25 bases between the two ends. This CDR3 reads CASSPTPVDPRADEQYF. The CDR3 nucleotides are TGTGCCAGCAGCCCTACCCCCGTTGACCCCAGGGCTGACGAGCAGTACTTC.

CDR3 in amino acids: CASSKRTGGSTGELFF. As DNA, the CDR3 is TGTGCCAGCAGCAAGAGGACAGGGGGTAGTACCGGGGAGCTGTTTTTT. The chain joins TRBV11-2 to TRBJ2-2, with TRBD1 identical over 10 bases. Germline CDR1 reads SGHAT; CDR2 reads FQNNGV. Losses at the gene ends were 5 bases for V and 5 bases for J; bases not matched to a gene: 8. The CDR3 is 16 amino acids.

This clonotype was counted a few times. The genes are TRBV12-3 or TRBV12-4 and TRBJ1-2; 10 positions match TRBD1. The J segment lost 8 bases and the V segment lost 5 bases, leaving 8 bases of the junction unmatched. The CDR3 is 14 residues long. The CDR3: CASSHTGTGVGYTF. The CDR3 DNA sequence: TGTGCCAGCAGTCACACCGGGACAGGGGTGGGCTACACCTTC.

This clonotype occurred a few times. The chain uses TRBV12-3 or TRBV12-4 and TRBJ1-1; a weak D match, TRBD1 (6 bases). The CDR3 contains 16 residues. Trimming took 4 bases from V and 4 from J, leaving 19 bases between them. The CDR3 protein is CASSYPRGGGGTEAFF. CDR3 bases: TGTGCCAGCAGTTACCCCCGAGGAGGGGGGGGCACTGAAGCTTTCTTT.

The chain carries TRBV12-3 or TRBV12-4 and TRBJ1-1; TRBD1 matches 9 bases. J lost 7 bases, V lost 7 bases, and 13 bases had no gene match. The CDR3 sequence is 15 residues long. CDR3 sequence: CASTAGGTGYGEAFF. The CDR3 DNA sequence: TGTGCCAGCACCGCCGGGGGGACAGGGTATGGTGAAGCTTTCTTT.

This clonotype was seen many times. The chain couples TRBV20-1 to TRBJ2-3; TRBD1 or TRBD2 may be the D gene (5 bases each). The V end lost 1 base, the J end lost 3 bases, and 11 bases lay between the germline ends. Germline V gene sequence: CDR1 DFQATT, CDR2 SNEGSKA (reference sequence). This CDR3 has 14 residues. This CDR3 reads CSARVGVRTDTQYF. Here the CDR3 DNA reads TGCAGTGCTAGAGTGGGGGTGCGAACAGATACGCAGTATTTT.

This clonotype occurred a few times. V and J are TRBV10-3 and TRBJ1-5; D unresolved. The V end lost 0 bases, the J end lost 0 bases, and 6 bases lay between the germline ends. This CDR3 has 15 amino acids. Germline CDR1 and CDR2: ENHRY and SYGVKD. CDR3 bases: TGTGCCATCAGTGAGTCGGATCTTAGCAATCAGCCCCAGCATTTT. Amino acid sequence: CAISESDLSNQPQHF.

Comments on this clonotype: One end of the junction does not line up with germline, which may come from a read error. The chain recombines TRBV20-1 with TRBJ2-1; 10 nucleotides align to TRBD1. This CDR3 comprises 13 residues. The germline CDR1 and CDR2 sequences are DFQATT and SNEGSKA (reference sequence). The CDR3 nucleotides read TGCAGTGCTCGAGACAGGGGGCGGAATGAGCAGTTCTTC. This translates into CSARDRGRNEQFF.

This clonotype was detected only a few times. J is TRBJ1-5 and V is TRBV5-8; TRBD1 is a possible D gene (5 bases). The CDR3 is 15 residues long. V gave up 1 base and J gave up 5 bases, with 13 bases separating them. Per germline, CDR1 SGHTS and CDR2 YDEGEE. The CDR3: CASSLRHLGDQPQHF. The CDR3 DNA reads as TGTGCCAGCAGCTTGAGACATTTGGGGGATCAGCCCCAGCATTTT.

J is TRBJ2-5 and V is TRBV6-1; 9 nucleotides agree with TRBD2. CDR1 MNHNS and CDR2 SASEGT come from the germline V gene. The CDR3 runs to 17 residues. The V segment lost 6 bases and the J segment 1 base; nucleotides outside the gene matches: 12. Here the CDR3 DNA reads TGTGCCAGCAGCCGAGGGACCGGGACTAGCTTCCAAGAGACCCAGTACTTC. It codes for CASSRGTGTSFQETQYF.

This clonotype was observed at least ten times. The chain recombines TRBV12-3 or TRBV12-4 with TRBJ2-1; 10 bases match TRBD1. V was clipped by 6 bases and J by 3 bases; unmatched bases: 5. The CDR3 is 15 amino acids. In nucleotides, the CDR3 is TGTGCCAGCAGCCTGGACAGGGGGGGCTACAATGAGCAGTTCTTC. It is translated as CASSLDRGGYNEQFF.

This clonotype was observed a handful of times. The chain recombines TRBV27 with TRBJ2-2; 9 bases align to TRBD1. The V gene end was trimmed by 5 bases and the J gene end by 6 bases; junction bases not matched to a gene: 10. Per the germline V gene, CDR1 is MNHEY and CDR2 is SMNVEV (reference sequence). CDR3 length: 16 residues. The CDR3 is CASSHSGTGIPGELFF. As DNA, the CDR3 is TGTGCCAGCAGTCACTCAGGGACAGGGATCCCCGGGGAGCTGTTTTTT.

The sample holds a few counts of this clonotype. This sequence joins TRBV20-1 and TRBJ2-1; 7 nucleotides align to TRBD2. Looked up from germline, CDR1 is DFQATT and CDR2 is SNEGSKA (reference sequence). This CDR3 comprises 14 residues. V lost 5 bases to trimming and J lost 3 bases; unmatched junction nucleotides: 7. The CDR3 bases are TGCAGTGCTCCTGAGCGGGGTTACTACAATGAGCAGTTCTTC. Translating gives CSAPERGYYNEQFF.

This clonotype was counted many times. This chain joins TRBV12-3 or TRBV12-4 and TRBJ2-7, with D perhaps matching TRBD2 (7 bases). This CDR3 has 14 amino acids. V was shortened by 4 bases and J by 6 bases, with 16 bases between the two germline ends. For the CDR3, the DNA is TGTGCCAGCAGTTCGGACGGGGGGCTTCCCGAGCAGTACTTC. This gives the protein CASSSDGGLPEQYF.